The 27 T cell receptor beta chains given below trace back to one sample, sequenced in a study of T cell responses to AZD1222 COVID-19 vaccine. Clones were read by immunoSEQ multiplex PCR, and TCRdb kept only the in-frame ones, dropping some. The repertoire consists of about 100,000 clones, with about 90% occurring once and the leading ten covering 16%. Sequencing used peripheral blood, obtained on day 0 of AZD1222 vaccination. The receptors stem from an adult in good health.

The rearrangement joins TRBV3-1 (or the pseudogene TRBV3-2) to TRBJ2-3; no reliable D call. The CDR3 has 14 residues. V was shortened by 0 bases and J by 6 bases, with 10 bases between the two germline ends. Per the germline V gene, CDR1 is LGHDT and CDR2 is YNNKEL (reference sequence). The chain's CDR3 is CASSQDINSDTQYF. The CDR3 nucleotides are TGTGCCAGCAGCCAAGACATAAACTCGGATACGCAGTATTTT.

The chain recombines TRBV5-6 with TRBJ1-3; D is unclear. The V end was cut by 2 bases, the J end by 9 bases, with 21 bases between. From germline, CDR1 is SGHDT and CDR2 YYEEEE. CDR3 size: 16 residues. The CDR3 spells CASSFALPSSGGTIYF. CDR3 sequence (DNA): TGTGCCAGCAGCTTTGCACTACCGAGCTCTGGAGGCACCATATATTTT.

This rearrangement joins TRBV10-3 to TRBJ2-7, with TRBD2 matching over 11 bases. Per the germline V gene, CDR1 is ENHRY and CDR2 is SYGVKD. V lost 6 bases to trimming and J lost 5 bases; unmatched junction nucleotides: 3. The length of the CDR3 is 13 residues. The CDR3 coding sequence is TGTGCCATCAGACTAGCGGGAGTTGACGAGCAGTACTTC. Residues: CAIRLAGVDEQYF.

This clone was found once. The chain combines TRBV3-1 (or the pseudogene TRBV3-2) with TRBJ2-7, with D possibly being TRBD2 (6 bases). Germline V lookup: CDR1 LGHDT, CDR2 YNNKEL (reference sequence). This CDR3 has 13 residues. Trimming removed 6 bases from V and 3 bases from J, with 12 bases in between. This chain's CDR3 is CASSLGGGYEQYF. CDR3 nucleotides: TGTGCCAGCAGTCTCGGGGGAGGCTACGAGCAGTACTTC.

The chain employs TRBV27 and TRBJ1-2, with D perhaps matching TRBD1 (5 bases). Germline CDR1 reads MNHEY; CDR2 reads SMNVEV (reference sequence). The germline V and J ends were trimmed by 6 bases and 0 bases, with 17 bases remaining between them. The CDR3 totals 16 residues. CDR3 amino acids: CASRSAGAQANYGYTF. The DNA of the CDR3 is TGTGCCAGCAGATCCGCCGGGGCCCAAGCTAACTATGGCTACACCTTC.

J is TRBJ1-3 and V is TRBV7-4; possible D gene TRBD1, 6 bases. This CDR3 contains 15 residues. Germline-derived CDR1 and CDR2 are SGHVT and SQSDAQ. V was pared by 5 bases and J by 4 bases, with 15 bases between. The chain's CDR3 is CASSPLRGEGNTIYF. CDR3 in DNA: TGTGCCAGCAGCCCACTCAGGGGAGAAGGAAACACCATATATTTT.

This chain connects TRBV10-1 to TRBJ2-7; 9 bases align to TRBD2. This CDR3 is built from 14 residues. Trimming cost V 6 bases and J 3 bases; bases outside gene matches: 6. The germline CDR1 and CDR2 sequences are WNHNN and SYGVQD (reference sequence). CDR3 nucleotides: TGCGCCAGCAGGGCGGGAGGGCCCGGCTACGAGCAGTACTTC. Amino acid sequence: CASRAGGPGYEQYF.

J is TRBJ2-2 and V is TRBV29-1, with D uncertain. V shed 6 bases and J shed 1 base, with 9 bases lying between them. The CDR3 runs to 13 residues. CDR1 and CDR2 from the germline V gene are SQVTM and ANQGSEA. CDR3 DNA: TGCAGCGTAGGTCCGAAGAACACCGGGGAGCTGTTTTTT. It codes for CSVGPKNTGELFF.

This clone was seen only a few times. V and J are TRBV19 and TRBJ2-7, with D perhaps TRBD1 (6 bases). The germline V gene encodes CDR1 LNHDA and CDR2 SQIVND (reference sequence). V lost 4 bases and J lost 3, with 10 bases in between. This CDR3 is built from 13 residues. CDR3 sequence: CASSKDSFYEQYF. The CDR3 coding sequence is TGTGCCAGTAGTAAGGACAGTTTCTACGAGCAGTACTTC.

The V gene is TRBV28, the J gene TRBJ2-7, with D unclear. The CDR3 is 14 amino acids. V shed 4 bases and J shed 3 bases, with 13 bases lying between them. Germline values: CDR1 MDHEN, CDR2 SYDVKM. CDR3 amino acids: CASSYQTGNYEQYF. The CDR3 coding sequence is TGTGCCAGCAGTTATCAGACTGGAAACTACGAGCAGTACTTC.

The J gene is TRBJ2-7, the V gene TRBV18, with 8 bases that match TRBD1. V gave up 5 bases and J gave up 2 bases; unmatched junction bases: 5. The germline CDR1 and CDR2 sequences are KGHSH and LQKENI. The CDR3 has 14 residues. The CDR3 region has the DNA TGTGCCAGCTCATCGAGACAGGGGACCTACGAGCAGTACTTC. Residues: CASSSRQGTYEQYF.

CDR3 bases: TGTGCCAGCATCGACTGGGGCAGCCATGAGCAGTTCTTC. Its translation: CASIDWGSHEQFF. This chain uses TRBV27 with TRBJ2-1, with D possibly TRBD1 on 5 matching bases. This CDR3 comprises 13 residues. The V gene's germline CDR1 is MNHEY and CDR2 SMNVEV (reference sequence). V shed 7 bases and J shed 8 bases, with 15 bases lying between them.

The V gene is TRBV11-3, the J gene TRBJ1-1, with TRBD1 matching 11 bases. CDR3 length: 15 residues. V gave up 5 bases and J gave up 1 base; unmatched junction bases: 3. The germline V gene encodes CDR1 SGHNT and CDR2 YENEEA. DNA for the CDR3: TGTGCCAGCAGCAGGACAGGGGGCCGGAACACTGAAGCTTTCTTT. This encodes CASSRTGGRNTEAFF.

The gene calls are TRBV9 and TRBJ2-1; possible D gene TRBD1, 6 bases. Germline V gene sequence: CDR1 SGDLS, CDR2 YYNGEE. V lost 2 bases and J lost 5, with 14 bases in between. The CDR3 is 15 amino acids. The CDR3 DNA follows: TGTGCCAGCAGCGTGGGGAGTCGGACAGACAATGAGCAGTTCTTC. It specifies CASSVGSRTDNEQFF.

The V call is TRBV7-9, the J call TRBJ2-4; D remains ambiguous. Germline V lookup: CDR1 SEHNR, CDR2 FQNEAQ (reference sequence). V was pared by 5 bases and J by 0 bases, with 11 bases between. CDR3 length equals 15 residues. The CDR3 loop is CASSQSTLAKNIQYF. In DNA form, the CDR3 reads TGTGCCAGCAGCCAAAGTACCTTAGCCAAAAACATTCAGTACTTC.

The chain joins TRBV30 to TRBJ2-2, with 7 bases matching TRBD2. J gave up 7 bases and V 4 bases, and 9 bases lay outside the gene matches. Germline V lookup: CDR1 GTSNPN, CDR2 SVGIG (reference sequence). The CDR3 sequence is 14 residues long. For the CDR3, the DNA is TGTGCCTGGACGGCGGGAGTGCATAGCGGGGAGCTGTTTTTT. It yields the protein CAWTAGVHSGELFF.

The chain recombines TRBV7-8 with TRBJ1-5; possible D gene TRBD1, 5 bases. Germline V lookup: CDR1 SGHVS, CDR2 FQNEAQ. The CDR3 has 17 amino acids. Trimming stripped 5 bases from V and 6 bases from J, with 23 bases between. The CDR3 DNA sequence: TGTGCCAGCAGCCCAGTAGGGTCCGGGGCGTTACGTCAGCCCCAGCATTTT. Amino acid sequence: CASSPVGSGALRQPQHF.

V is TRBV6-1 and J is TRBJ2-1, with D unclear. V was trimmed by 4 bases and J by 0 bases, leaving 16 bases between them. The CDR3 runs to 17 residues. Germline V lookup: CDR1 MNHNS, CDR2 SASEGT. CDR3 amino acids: CASSGYLIPRSYNEQFF. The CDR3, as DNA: TGTGCCAGCAGTGGCTACTTAATCCCTCGCTCCTACAATGAGCAGTTCTTC.

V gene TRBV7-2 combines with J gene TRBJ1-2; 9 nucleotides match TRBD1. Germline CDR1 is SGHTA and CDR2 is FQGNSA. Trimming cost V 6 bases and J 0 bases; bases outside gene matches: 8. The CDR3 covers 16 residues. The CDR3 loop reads CASRQQGAGANYGYTF. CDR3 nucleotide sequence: TGTGCCAGCAGACAACAGGGGGCTGGAGCTAACTATGGCTACACCTTC.

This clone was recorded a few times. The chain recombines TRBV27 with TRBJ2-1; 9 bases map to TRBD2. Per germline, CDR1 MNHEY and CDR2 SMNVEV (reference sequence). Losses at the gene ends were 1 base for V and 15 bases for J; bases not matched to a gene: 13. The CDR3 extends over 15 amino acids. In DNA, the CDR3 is TGTGCCAGCAGTTTATATTCTAGCGGGACTCAGCGACGGTTCTTC. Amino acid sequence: CASSLYSSGTQRRFF.

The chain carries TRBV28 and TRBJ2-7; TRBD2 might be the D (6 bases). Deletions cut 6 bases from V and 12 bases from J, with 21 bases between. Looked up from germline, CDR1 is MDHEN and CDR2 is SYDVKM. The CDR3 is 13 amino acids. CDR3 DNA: TGTGCCAGCAGCCTTGGGACTGCAAGATGGGGGTACTTC. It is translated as CASSLGTARWGYF.

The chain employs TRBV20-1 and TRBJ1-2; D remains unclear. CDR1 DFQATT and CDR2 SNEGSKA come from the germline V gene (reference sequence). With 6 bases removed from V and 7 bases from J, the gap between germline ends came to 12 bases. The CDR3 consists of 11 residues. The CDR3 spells CSAGVLRGYTF. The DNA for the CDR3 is TGCAGTGCCGGGGTGTTACGTGGCTACACCTTC.

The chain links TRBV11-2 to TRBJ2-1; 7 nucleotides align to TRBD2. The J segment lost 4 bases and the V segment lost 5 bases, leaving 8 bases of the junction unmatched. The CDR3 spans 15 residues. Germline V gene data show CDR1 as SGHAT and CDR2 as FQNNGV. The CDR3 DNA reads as TGTGCCAGCAGCCCGGGGACTATTGGGTACAATGAGCAGTTCTTC. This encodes CASSPGTIGYNEQFF. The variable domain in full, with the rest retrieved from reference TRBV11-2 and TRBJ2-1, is EAGVAQSPRYKIIEKRQSVAFWCNPISGHATLYWYQQILGQGPKLLIQFQNNGVVDDSQLPKDRFSAERLKGVDSTLKIQPAKLEDSAVYLCASSPGTIGYNEQFFGPGTRLTVL.

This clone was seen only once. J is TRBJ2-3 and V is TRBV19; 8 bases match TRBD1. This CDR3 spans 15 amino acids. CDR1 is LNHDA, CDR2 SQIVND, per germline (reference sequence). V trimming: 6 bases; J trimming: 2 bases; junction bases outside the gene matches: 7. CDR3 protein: CASRRQDRVTDTQYF. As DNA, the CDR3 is TGTGCCAGTAGAAGACAGGACAGGGTCACAGATACGCAGTATTTT.

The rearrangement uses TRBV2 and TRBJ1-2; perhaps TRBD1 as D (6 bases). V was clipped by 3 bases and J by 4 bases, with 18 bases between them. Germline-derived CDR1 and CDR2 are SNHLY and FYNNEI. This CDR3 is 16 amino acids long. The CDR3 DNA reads TGTGCCAGCAGTGAGCCCAGGGGACCCCTACTCTATGGCTACACCTTC. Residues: CASSEPRGPLLYGYTF.

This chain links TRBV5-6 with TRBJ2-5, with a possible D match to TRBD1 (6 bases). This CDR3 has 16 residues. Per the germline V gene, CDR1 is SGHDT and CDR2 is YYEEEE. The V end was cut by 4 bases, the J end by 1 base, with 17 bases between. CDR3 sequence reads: CASSPGTGRAQETQYF. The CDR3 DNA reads TGTGCCAGCAGCCCCGGCACAGGGAGAGCCCAAGAGACCCAGTACTTC.

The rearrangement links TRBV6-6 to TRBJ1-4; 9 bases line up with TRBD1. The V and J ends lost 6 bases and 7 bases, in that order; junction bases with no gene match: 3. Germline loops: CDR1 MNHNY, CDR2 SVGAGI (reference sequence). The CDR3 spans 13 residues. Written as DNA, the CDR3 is TGTGCCAGCAGACAGGGGGCGATTGAAAAACTGTTTTTT. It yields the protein CASRQGAIEKLFF.